This TCR beta chain originates from a study of T cells in Graves' hyperthyroidism and ophthalmopathy. TCR beta CDR3 sequences were amplified from RNA transcripts. With the HTBI primer set, the TCR CDR3 went through a first round of RT-PCR. Each CDR3 protein is one row after TCRdb ran MiXCR on the multiplex PCR reads. The data contain 540,000 or so distinct CDR3 sequences, 46% of them seen just once; the ten biggest clones take up roughly 20%. Germline V gene lookup returns CDR1 LGHNA and CDR2 YSLEER. CDR3 length: 17 residues. The J segment lost 5 bases and the V segment lost 2 bases, leaving 11 bases of the junction unmatched.

The sequencing input was peripheral blood or thyroid tissue (not recorded which). The genes are TRBV4-3 and TRBJ2-2; 7 bases are a match to TRBD1. The clonotype comes from an adult woman with Graves' disease, either hyperthyroidism or ophthalmopathy (not recorded which). CDR3 DNA: TGCGCCAGCAGCCAACTAGGACCGGGACAGATAACCGGGGAGCTGTTTTTT. Residues: CASSQLGPGQITGELFF.